The T cell receptor beta chain described here comes from a study of T cells in Graves' hyperthyroidism and ophthalmopathy. Regarding this clonotype: As yet, its antigen is unknown. One end of the junction varies from germline; a read error may be responsible.

Germline V gene data show CDR1 as ENHRY and CDR2 as SYGVKD. The CDR3 is made up of 15 amino acids. RNA transcripts provided the source from which TCR beta CDR3 regions were amplified. A set of HTBI primers served as the primers for a first-round RT-PCR of the TCR CDR3. TCRdb redid the calling of the multiplex PCR reads with MiXCR, one entry per CDR3 protein. The top ten hold 8.9% of the sample, which has 750,000 to 900,000 distinct CDR3 sequences, more than 30% seen once. Findings and limits, study-wide: Blood also contained most expanded thyroid clonotypes above 0.001.

Sample: blood. The chain employs TRBV10-3 and TRBJ1-5, with 7 nucleotides matching TRBD1. The sequence was obtained from a man younger than 30 with Graves' hyperthyroidism. Here the CDR3 reads CAISKAGGGNQPQHF. For the CDR3, the DNA is TGTGCCATCAGCAAAGCAGGGGGTGGCAATCAGCCCCAGCACTTT.